This T cell receptor beta chain was found in a study of T-cell reconstitution after alpha-beta-depleted transplantation in children. The CDR3 loop spans 13 amino acids. The junction had 5 bases not matched to a gene; V was cut back by 6 bases and J by 7 bases. Germline CDR1 reads SGHTS; CDR2 reads YDEGEE. The authors prepared the TCRbeta library with unique molecular identifiers. Using its own MiXCR run on the PCR reads, TCRdb lists one record per CDR3 protein. The sample has 250,000 to 300,000 distinct CDR3 sequences, around 10% seen once; the top ten hold 20% to 25%. In this sample, this clonotype turned up many times.

The material was peripheral blood, obtained 180 days after TCRalphabeta/CD19-depleted stem cell transplant. The chain is built from TRBV5-8 and TRBJ1-2, with TRBD1 matching over 11 bases. This TCR was sampled from a male patient between 2 and 9 years old who had a stem cell transplant for chronic granulomatous disease, so the T cells may come from the graft donor. The DNA of the CDR3 is TGTGCCAGCACCAGGACAGGGGGCGGTGGCTACACCTTC. This sequence encodes CASTRTGGGGYTF.